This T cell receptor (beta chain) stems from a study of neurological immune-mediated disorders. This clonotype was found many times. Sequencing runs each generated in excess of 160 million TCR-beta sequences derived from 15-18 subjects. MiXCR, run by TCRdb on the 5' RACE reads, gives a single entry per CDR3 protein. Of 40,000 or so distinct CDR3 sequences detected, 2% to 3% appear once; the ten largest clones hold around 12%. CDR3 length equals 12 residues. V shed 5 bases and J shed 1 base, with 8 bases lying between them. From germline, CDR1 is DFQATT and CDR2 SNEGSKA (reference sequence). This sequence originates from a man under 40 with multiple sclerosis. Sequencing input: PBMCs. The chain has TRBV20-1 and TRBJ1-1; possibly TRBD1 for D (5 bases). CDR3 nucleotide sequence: TGCAGTGCTTGTGGGGGGAACACTGAAGCTTTCTTT. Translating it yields CSACGGNTEAFF.